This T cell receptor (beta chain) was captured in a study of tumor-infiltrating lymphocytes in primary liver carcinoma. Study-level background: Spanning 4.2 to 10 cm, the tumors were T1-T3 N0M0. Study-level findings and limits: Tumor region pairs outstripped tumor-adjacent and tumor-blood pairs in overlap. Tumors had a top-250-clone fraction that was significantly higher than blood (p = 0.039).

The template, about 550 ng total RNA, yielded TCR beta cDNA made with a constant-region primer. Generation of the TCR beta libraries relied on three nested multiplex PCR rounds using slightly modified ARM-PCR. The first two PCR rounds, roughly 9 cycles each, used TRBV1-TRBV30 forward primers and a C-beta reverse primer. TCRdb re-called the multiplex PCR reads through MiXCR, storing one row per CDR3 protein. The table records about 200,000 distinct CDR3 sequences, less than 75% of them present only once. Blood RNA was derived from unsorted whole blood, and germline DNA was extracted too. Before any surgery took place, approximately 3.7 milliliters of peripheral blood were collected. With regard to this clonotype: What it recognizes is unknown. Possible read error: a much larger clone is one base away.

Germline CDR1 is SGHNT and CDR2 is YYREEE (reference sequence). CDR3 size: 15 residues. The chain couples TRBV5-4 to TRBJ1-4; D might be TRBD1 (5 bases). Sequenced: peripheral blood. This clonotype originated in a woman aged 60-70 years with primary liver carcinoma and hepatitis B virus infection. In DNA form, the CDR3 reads TGTGCCAGCAGCTTGACCGGGACGGGAAATGAAAAACTGTATTTT. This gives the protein CASSLTGTGNEKLYF. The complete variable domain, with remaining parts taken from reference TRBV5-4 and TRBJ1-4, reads ETGVTQSPTHLIKTRGQQVTLRCSSQSGHNTVSWYQQALGQGPQFIFQYYREEENGRGNFPPRFSGLQFPNYSSELNVNALELDDSALYLCASSLTGTGNEKLYFGSGTQLSVL.